Presented here are 7 T cell receptor beta chains from one specimen sequenced in a study of cytomegalovirus exposure and HLA in healthy donors (dated by TCRdb to the late 2010s). To prepare the library, the immunoSEQ multiplex PCR assay was applied. A mixture of 60 forward primers for TCR Vbeta segments and 13 reverse primers for TCR Jbeta segments was used in the multiplex PCR. As stored in TCRdb, this immuneACCESS dataset retains in-frame rearrangements with V and J assigned. A fraction of the clones does not appear; measured against another copy, unresolved V genes explain less than half of the discrepancy, and the remainder lacks a known reason. The sample table gives tens of thousands of clones. 11% of the sample belongs to the ten largest clones. The source material was PBMCs. The receptors originated from a woman aged 45-59 years in good health and CMV-seropositive.

The chain uses TRBV7-9 and TRBJ1-1; D remains unclear. The germline V gene has CDR1 SEHNR and CDR2 FQNEAQ (reference sequence). This CDR3 contains 13 residues. Trimming pared 3 bases from V and 5 bases from J, leaving 10 bases between. This chain's CDR3 is CASSFGYKTEAFF. As DNA, the CDR3 is TGTGCCAGCAGCTTCGGGTATAAAACTGAAGCTTTCTTT.

The chain links TRBV28 to TRBJ1-3; D uncertain. This CDR3 comprises 14 residues. Germline V gene data show CDR1 as MDHEN and CDR2 as SYDVKM. V gave up 5 bases and J gave up 2 bases, with 10 bases separating them. CDR3 in DNA: TGTGCCAGCAGTCTGGAGAGCCCTGGAAACACCATATATTTT. This encodes CASSLESPGNTIYF.

The gene calls are TRBV11-2 and TRBJ2-2, with TRBD1 identical over 8 bases. Germline-derived CDR1 and CDR2 are SGHAT and FQNNGV. The V segment lost 5 bases and the J segment 4 bases; nucleotides outside the gene matches: 9. The CDR3 covers 16 residues. CDR3 region: CASSRDRIISTGELFF. The CDR3 DNA reads TGTGCCAGCAGCCGGGACAGGATAATATCCACCGGGGAGCTGTTTTTT.

This chain connects TRBV18 to TRBJ2-1, with TRBD2 matching over 10 bases. CDR1 and CDR2 from the germline V gene are KGHSH and LQKENI. There are 13 residues in the CDR3. Losses at the gene ends were 9 bases for V and 8 bases for J; bases not matched to a gene: 7. The CDR3 is CASTTSGIDEQFF. DNA of the CDR3: TGTGCCAGTACAACTAGCGGGATTGATGAGCAGTTCTTC.

The chain uses TRBV6-5 and TRBJ1-1; D unresolved. This CDR3 has 16 amino acids. Trimming cost V 2 bases and J 7 bases, with 20 bases left between them. Germline CDR1 MNHEY, CDR2 SVGAGI. The CDR3 region is CASSYLLNMEEDEAFF. CDR3 bases: TGTGCCAGCAGTTACCTCCTGAACATGGAGGAGGATGAAGCTTTCTTT.

The V gene is TRBV18, the J gene TRBJ2-5, with 7 bases aligning to TRBD1. Germline CDR1 reads KGHSH; CDR2 reads LQKENI. The CDR3 has 15 amino acids. V dropped 5 bases and J dropped 4; count of bases not matched to a gene: 10. The CDR3 region is CASSSDRARGETQYF. For the CDR3, the DNA is TGTGCCAGCTCATCAGACAGGGCTAGAGGAGAGACCCAGTACTTC. Using reference TRBV18 and TRBJ2-5 for the parts outside the CDR3, the full variable domain is NAGVMQNPRHLVRRRGQEARLRCSPMKGHSHVYWYRQLPEEGLKFMVYLQKENIIDESGMPKERFSAEFPKEGPSILRIQQVVRGDSAAYFCASSSDRARGETQYFGPGTRLLVL.

The CDR3 nucleotides read TGCGCCAGCAGCTTCGGACAAAGCTACAATGAGCAGTTCTTC. Translated, it gives CASSFGQSYNEQFF. V usage is TRBV5-1 and J usage is TRBJ2-1; the D gene is possibly TRBD1 (5 bases). The CDR3 sequence is 14 residues long. Germline CDR1 and CDR2: SGHRS and YFSETQ. V lost 2 bases and J 3 bases, leaving 9 bases between the germline ends. The full variable domain, completed using reference TRBV5-1 and TRBJ2-1, is KAGVTQTPRYLIKTRGQQVTLSCSPISGHRSVSWYQQTPGQGLQFLFEYFSETQRNKGNFPGRFSGRQFSNSRSEMNVSTLELGDSALYLCASSFGQSYNEQFFGPGTRLTVL.